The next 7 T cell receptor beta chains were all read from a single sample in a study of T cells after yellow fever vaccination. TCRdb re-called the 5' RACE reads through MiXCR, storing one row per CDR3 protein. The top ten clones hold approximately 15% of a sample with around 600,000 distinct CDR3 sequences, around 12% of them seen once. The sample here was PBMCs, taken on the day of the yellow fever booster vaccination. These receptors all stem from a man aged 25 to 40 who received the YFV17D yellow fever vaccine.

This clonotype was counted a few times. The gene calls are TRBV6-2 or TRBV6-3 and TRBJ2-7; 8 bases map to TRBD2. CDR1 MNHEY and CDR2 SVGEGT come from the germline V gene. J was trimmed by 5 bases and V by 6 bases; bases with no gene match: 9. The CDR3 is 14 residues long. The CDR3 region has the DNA TGTGCCAGCAGCTTGAGCGGGAGCGGCGACGAGCAGTACTTC. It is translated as CASSLSGSGDEQYF.

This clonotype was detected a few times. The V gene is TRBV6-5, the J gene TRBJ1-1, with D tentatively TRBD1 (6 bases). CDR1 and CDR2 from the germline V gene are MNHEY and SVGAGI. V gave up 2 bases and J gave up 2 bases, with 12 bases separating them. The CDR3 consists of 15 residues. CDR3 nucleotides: TGTGCCAGCAGTTACCCCCCAGGGGTCAACACTGAAGCTTTCTTT. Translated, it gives CASSYPPGVNTEAFF.

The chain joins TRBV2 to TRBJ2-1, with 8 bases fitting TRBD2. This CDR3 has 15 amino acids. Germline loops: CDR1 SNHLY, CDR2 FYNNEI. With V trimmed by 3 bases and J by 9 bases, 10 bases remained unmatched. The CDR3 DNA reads TGTGCCAGCAGTGACGAGCGGGAGATCGTCAGTGAGCAGTTCTTC. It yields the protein CASSDEREIVSEQFF.

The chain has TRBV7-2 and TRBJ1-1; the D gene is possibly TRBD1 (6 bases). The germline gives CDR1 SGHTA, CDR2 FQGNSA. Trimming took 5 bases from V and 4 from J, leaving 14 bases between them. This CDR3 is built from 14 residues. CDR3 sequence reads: CASSTGIGGTEAFF. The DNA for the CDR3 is TGTGCCAGCAGCACAGGGATCGGTGGCACTGAAGCTTTCTTT.

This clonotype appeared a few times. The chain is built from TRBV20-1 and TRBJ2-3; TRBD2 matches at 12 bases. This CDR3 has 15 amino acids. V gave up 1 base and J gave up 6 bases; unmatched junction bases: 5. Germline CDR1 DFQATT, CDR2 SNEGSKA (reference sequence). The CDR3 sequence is CSARVTSGRKDTQYF. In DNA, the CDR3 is TGCAGTGCTAGAGTAACTAGCGGGAGGAAGGATACGCAGTATTTT.

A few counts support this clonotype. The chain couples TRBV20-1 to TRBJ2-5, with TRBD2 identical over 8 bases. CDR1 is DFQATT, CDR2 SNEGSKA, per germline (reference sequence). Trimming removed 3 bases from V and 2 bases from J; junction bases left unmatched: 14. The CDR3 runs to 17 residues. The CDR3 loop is CSASGASGPRPQETQYF. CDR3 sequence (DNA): TGCAGTGCTAGTGGTGCTAGCGGGCCAAGACCGCAAGAGACCCAGTACTTC.

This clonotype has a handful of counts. This chain's CDR3 is CASSLYGKETQYF. In DNA form, the CDR3 reads TGTGCCAGCAGTTTATACGGGAAGGAGACCCAGTACTTC. The chain recombines TRBV28 with TRBJ2-5, with D perhaps matching TRBD2 (5 bases). Trimming removed 1 base at V and 5 bases at J, with 8 bases between. The germline CDR1 and CDR2 sequences are MDHEN and SYDVKM. The CDR3 has 13 residues.